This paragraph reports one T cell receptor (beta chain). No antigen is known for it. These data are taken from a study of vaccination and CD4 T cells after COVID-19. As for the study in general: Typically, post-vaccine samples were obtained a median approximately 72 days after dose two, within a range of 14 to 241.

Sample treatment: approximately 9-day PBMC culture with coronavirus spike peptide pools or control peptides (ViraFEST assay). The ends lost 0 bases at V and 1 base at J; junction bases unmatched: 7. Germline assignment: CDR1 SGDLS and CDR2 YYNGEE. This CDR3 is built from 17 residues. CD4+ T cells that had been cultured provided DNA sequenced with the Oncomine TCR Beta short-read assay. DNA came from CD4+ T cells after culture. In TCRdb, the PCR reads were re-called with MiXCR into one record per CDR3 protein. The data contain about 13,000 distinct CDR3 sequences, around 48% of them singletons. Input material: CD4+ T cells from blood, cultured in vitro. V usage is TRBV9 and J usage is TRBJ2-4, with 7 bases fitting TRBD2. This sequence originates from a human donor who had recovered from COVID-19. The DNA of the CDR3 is TGTGCCAGCAGCGTAGGATTAGGGGAGGGGGCCAAAAACATTCAGTACTTC. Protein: CASSVGLGEGAKNIQYF. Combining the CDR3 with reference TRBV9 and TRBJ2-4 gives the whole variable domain DSGVTQTPKHLITATGQRVTLRCSPRSGDLSVYWYQQSLDQGLQFLIQYYNGEERAKGNILERFSAQQFPDLHSELNLSSLELGDSALYFCASSVGLGEGAKNIQYFGAGTRLSVL.